The entry below describes one TCR beta chain. This sample was taken from a study of technical replicates of blood from four donors. Using immunoSEQ multiplex PCR, the repertoire was profiled, and TCRdb retains in-frame clones only, with some absent. The data hold some 77,000 clones, with approximately 96% observed a single time. This receptor was identified in a human donor in good health. Sample: T cells isolated from PBMCs.

DNA of the CDR3: TGCGCCAGCAGCTTAGGGATGGGACTGAGCACAGATACGCAGTATTTT. Protein product: CASSLGMGLSTDTQYF. The chain joins TRBV4-3 to TRBJ2-3, with D maybe TRBD2 (6 bases). V shed 5 bases and J shed 0 bases, with 15 bases lying between them. The CDR3 spans 16 residues. The germline V gene encodes CDR1 LGHNA and CDR2 YSLEER.